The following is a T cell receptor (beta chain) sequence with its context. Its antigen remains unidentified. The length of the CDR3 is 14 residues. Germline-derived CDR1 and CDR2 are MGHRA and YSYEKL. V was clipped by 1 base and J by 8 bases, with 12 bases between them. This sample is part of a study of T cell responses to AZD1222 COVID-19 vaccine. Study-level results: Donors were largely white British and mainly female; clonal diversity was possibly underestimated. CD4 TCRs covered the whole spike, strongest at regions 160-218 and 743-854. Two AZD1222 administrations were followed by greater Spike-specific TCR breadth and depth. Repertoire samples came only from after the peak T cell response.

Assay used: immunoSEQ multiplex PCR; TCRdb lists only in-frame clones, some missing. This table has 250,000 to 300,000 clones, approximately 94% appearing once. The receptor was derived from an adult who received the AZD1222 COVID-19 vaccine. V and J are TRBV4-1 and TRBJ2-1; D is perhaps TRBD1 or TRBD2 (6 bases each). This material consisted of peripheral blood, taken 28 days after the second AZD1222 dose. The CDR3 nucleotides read TGCGCCAGCAGCCAAGGAGGGGGGCGCGATGAGCAGTTCTTC. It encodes CASSQGGGRDEQFF.